This TCR beta chain was captured by sequencing in a study of graft-versus-host responses after intestinal transplantation. Looking at the study overall: Recipients received multivisceral, liver-intestinal, or isolated intestinal transplants. Every one of the recipients received anti-thymocyte globulin induction and afterwards took tacrolimus and steroids for three to four years. Findings of the study overall: Early post-transplant declines in HvG were associated with peak levels of circulating GvH clones. Analysis identified GvH clones in recipient marrow, with some appearing first in ileum or blood.

Of note for this clone: Its target is not known.

Per the germline V gene, CDR1 is LNHDA and CDR2 is SQIVND (reference sequence). This CDR3 has 15 amino acids. V shed 3 bases, J shed 5 bases, and the junction held 8 bases outside the gene matches. Clones were sequenced by immunoSEQ multiplex PCR, and TCRdb holds only the in-frame ones, with some missing. Of about 97,000 clones in the sample, 91% were seen once. The source is a human donor who was the organ donor for an intestinal transplant. Source: unstimulated CD4+ T cells sorted from spleen or lymph node cells, taken before transplant. This chain uses TRBV19 with TRBJ1-1, with TRBD1 identical over 8 bases. This chain's CDR3 is CASSIRQGRGTEAFF. The CDR3 DNA sequence: TGTGCCAGTAGTATCCGACAGGGGAGAGGAACTGAAGCTTTCTTT.